Listed here are 22 T cell receptor beta chains from one sample, sequenced in a study of shared T cell receptors in the human thymus. Clones were read by immunoSEQ multiplex PCR, and TCRdb kept only the in-frame ones, dropping some. The sample yields under 450,000 clones, roughly 94% seen once. Material for sequencing was thymocytes. These receptors all come from a human donor.

In regard to this clone: Other nucleotide sequences from this sample produce the same CDR3. The chain uses TRBV18 and TRBJ2-7; TRBD2 might be the D (6 bases). Trimming shortened V by 2 bases and J by 7 bases, and 6 bases separated the two germline ends. CDR1 and CDR2 (germline): KGHSH, LQKENI. CDR3 length equals 11 residues. CDR3 residues: CASSPGGEQYF. The CDR3 bases are TGTGCCAGCTCACCAGGGGGGGAGCAGTACTTC. The full variable domain, with the rest looked up from reference TRBV18 and TRBJ2-7, is NAGVMQNPRHLVRRRGQEARLRCSPMKGHSHVYWYRQLPEEGLKFMVYLQKENIIDESGMPKERFSAEFPKEGPSILRIQQVVRGDSAAYFCASSPGGEQYFGPGTRLTVT.

The chain employs TRBV30 and TRBJ1-2, with D uncertain. The germline CDR1 and CDR2 sequences are GTSNPN and SVGIG (reference sequence). This CDR3 has 10 residues. Trimming removed 8 bases from V and 6 bases from J, with 10 bases in between. CDR3: CAVTGDGYTF. CDR3 coding DNA: TGTGCCGTTACCGGTGATGGCTACACCTTC.

The chain is built from TRBV7-4 and TRBJ2-4; D call uncertain. CDR1 is SGHVT and CDR2 is SQSDAQ in the germline V gene. V was pared by 6 bases and J by 7 bases, with 10 bases between. The CDR3 covers 12 residues. CDR3 DNA: TGTGCCAGCAGGACCCGGGCCAACATTCAGTACTTC. It translates to CASRTRANIQYF.

V and J are TRBV7-9 and TRBJ2-1; 10 positions match TRBD2. This CDR3 comprises 15 residues. J gave up 3 bases and V 5 bases, and 4 bases lay outside the gene matches. Germline V gene lookup returns CDR1 SEHNR and CDR2 FQNEAQ (reference sequence). CDR3 residues: CASSIRLAGYNEQFF. CDR3 DNA sequence: TGTGCCAGCAGCATACGACTAGCGGGCTACAATGAGCAGTTCTTC.

The CDR3 DNA follows: TGTGCCAGCAGCCAGGAGAGTGAGCAGTTCTTC. Its protein product is CASSQESEQFF. The chain uses TRBV28 and TRBJ2-1; D is uncertain. V was shortened by 6 bases and J by 9 bases, with 9 bases between the two germline ends. Germline values: CDR1 MDHEN, CDR2 SYDVKM. This CDR3 is built from 11 residues.

The genes are TRBV27 and TRBJ2-1, with TRBD2 matching 10 bases. This CDR3 comprises 18 residues. J lost 7 bases, V lost 3 bases, and 15 bases had no gene match. From germline, CDR1 is MNHEY and CDR2 SMNVEV (reference sequence). The CDR3 coding sequence is TGTGCCAGCAGTTTTAGGGCCGAGCGGGAGGGCCATAGGAATGAGCAGTTCTTC. Translation: CASSFRAEREGHRNEQFF.

The chain has TRBV6-5 and TRBJ1-6, with TRBD1 matching over 8 bases. CDR3 length equals 16 residues. Germline loops: CDR1 MNHEY, CDR2 SVGAGI. After removal of 2 bases from V and 8 bases from J, the junction contained 8 bases not matched to a gene. CDR3 sequence reads: CASSYRVQGGYSPLHF. The CDR3 DNA sequence: TGTGCCAGCAGTTACAGGGTACAGGGGGGATATTCACCCCTCCACTTT.

The chain carries TRBV27 and TRBJ2-3; TRBD1 matches 9 bases. From germline, CDR1 is MNHEY and CDR2 SMNVEV (reference sequence). The CDR3 covers 15 residues. With V trimmed by 5 bases and J by 3 bases, 6 bases remained unmatched. CDR3 in DNA: TGTGCCAGCAGTCTCATAGGGACAGGGACAGATACGCAGTATTTT. The encoded protein is CASSLIGTGTDTQYF.

This chain uses TRBV9 with TRBJ2-7; the match to TRBD2 covers 12 bases. This CDR3 is built from 16 residues. The germline V gene has CDR1 SGDLS and CDR2 YYNGEE. V lost 3 bases to trimming and J lost 5 bases; unmatched junction nucleotides: 9. Here the CDR3 reads CASSATLAGGLDEQYF. The CDR3 DNA follows: TGTGCCAGCAGCGCTACACTAGCGGGAGGACTCGACGAGCAGTACTTC.

V gene TRBV30 combines with J gene TRBJ2-3; tentatively, D is TRBD1 (5 bases). The CDR3 spans 14 residues. CDR1 is GTSNPN and CDR2 is SVGIG in the germline V gene (reference sequence). The germline V and J ends were trimmed by 2 bases and 0 bases, with 9 bases remaining between them. The chain's CDR3 is CAWSRQPSTDTQYF. CDR3 DNA: TGTGCCTGGAGTAGACAGCCTAGCACAGATACGCAGTATTTT.

The count of this clone is one. The rearrangement links TRBV6-4 to TRBJ2-4; D is ambiguous. The CDR3 runs 17 residues. Germline V CDR1 and CDR2: MRHNA, SNTAGT. The germline V and J ends were trimmed by 10 bases and 0 bases, with 22 bases remaining between them. The CDR3 reads CATYRSRTPLAKNIQYF. Here the CDR3 DNA reads TGTGCCACCTATCGTTCCCGGACGCCACTAGCCAAAAACATTCAGTACTTC.

This clone was recorded once. This CDR3 reads CASSTRTGGGGNEKLFF. The CDR3 DNA sequence: TGTGCCAGCAGCACCCGGACAGGGGGGGGTGGTAATGAAAAACTGTTTTTT. This sequence joins TRBV7-2 and TRBJ1-4; 10 bases fit TRBD1. The germline V gene encodes CDR1 SGHTA and CDR2 FQGNSA. J was trimmed by 4 bases and V by 5 bases; bases with no gene match: 10. This CDR3 contains 17 residues. Full variable domain (remainder filled in from reference TRBV7-2 and TRBJ1-4): GAGVSQSPSNKVTEKGKDVELRCDPISGHTALYWYRQSLGQGLEFLIYFQGNSAPDKSGLPSDRFSAERTGGSVSTLTIQRTQQEDSAVYLCASSTRTGGGGNEKLFFGSGTQLSVL.

The rearrangement links TRBV7-6 to TRBJ1-3; no firm D call. The ends were cut back, 1 base at V and 0 bases at J, with 13 bases in the middle. CDR1 is SGHVS, CDR2 FNYEAQ, per germline. The CDR3 spans 17 residues. In DNA, the CDR3 is TGTGCCAGCAGCTTAGGATCGAGGATTTTCTCTGGAAACACCATATATTTT. It yields the protein CASSLGSRIFSGNTIYF.

In nucleotides, the CDR3 is TGTGCTCGAGGGGCTAGCACAGATACGCAGTATTTT. It encodes CARGASTDTQYF. The V and J genes are TRBV14 and TRBJ2-3; D may match TRBD1 or TRBD2 (5 bases each). The CDR3 spans 12 residues. Looked up from germline, CDR1 is SGHDN and CDR2 is FVKESK.

This sequence joins TRBV5-6 and TRBJ2-2; D might be TRBD1 or TRBD2, each matching 5 bases. V lost 7 bases and J 7 bases, leaving 17 bases between the germline ends. CDR1 is SGHDT and CDR2 is YYEEEE in the germline V gene. The CDR3 runs 14 residues. DNA for the CDR3: TGTGCCAGCTCCATCGGGGCCCTGGGCGGGGAGCTGTTTTTT. Amino acids: CASSIGALGGELFF. The variable domain in full, completed from reference TRBV5-6 and TRBJ2-2, reads DAGVTQSPTHLIKTRGQQVTLRCSPKSGHDTVSWYQQALGQGPQFIFQYYEEEERQRGNFPDRFSGHQFPNYSSELNVNALLLGDSALYLCASSIGALGGELFFGEGSRLTVL.

This clone was seen a single time. The chain has TRBV28 and TRBJ2-1; no clear D gene. Germline V CDR1 and CDR2: MDHEN, SYDVKM. This CDR3 is built from 15 residues. Trimming left V 3 bases short and J 5 bases short, with 14 bases between. The CDR3 nucleotides read TGTGCCAGCAGTTTTGTAGGGATTCGCGACAATGAGCAGTTCTTC. Translated, it gives CASSFVGIRDNEQFF.

V usage is TRBV28 and J usage is TRBJ1-2; D uncertain. This CDR3 spans 14 amino acids. Trimming took off 3 bases at V and 8 bases at J, with 16 bases between the two ends. CDR1 is MDHEN and CDR2 is SYDVKM in the germline V gene. DNA for the CDR3: TGTGCCAGCAGTTTCCCCCCAGCGGGGAGGGGCTACACCTTC. Translation: CASSFPPAGRGYTF.

This clone was picked up one time. CDR3 nucleotide sequence: TGTGCCAGCAGCGTAGAGGGGGAGGTGAGAGATACGCAGTATTTT. It specifies CASSVEGEVRDTQYF. The V gene is TRBV9, the J gene TRBJ2-3; D tentatively reads TRBD1 or TRBD2 (6 bases each). Deletions cut 0 bases from V and 5 bases from J, with 13 bases between. Germline V gene sequence: CDR1 SGDLS, CDR2 YYNGEE. CDR3 length: 15 residues.

The rearrangement joins TRBV27 to TRBJ2-2; 9 bases fit TRBD2. The CDR3 length is 16 residues. Germline V gene data show CDR1 as MNHEY and CDR2 as SMNVEV (reference sequence). With 2 bases clipped from V and 5 bases from J, the junction kept 6 bases outside the gene matches. CDR3 sequence: CASSLEYLAGTGELFF. DNA of the CDR3: TGTGCCAGCAGTTTAGAGTACCTAGCGGGAACCGGGGAGCTGTTTTTT.

The chain recombines TRBV2 with TRBJ2-3; 12 bases are a match to TRBD2. The CDR3 runs to 18 residues. Germline CDR1 is SNHLY and CDR2 is FYNNEI. V trimming: 6 bases; J trimming: 4 bases; junction bases outside the gene matches: 14. CDR3 amino acids: CASRLRLAGGPSADTQYF. The CDR3 DNA reads TGTGCCAGCAGATTAAGGCTAGCGGGAGGGCCCAGCGCAGATACGCAGTATTTT. Combining the CDR3 with reference TRBV2 and TRBJ2-3 gives the whole variable domain EPEVTQTPSHQVTQMGQEVILRCVPISNHLYFYWYRQILGQKVEFLVSFYNNEISEKSEIFDDQFSVERPDGSNFTLKIRSTKLEDSAMYFCASRLRLAGGPSADTQYFGPGTRLTVL.

J is TRBJ1-4 and V is TRBV15; perhaps TRBD1 as D (6 bases). V was trimmed by 3 bases and J by 3 bases, leaving 11 bases between them. CDR1 and CDR2 (germline): LNHNV, YYDKDF (reference sequence). CDR3 length: 15 amino acids. Here the CDR3 DNA reads TGTGCCACCAGCAGGACAGGTACCCCTAATGAAAAACTGTTTTTT. It yields the protein CATSRTGTPNEKLFF.

The table lists this clone with a count of one. The chain combines TRBV27 with TRBJ2-3; perhaps TRBD2 as D (5 bases). CDR3 length: 16 amino acids. V was cut by 3 bases and J by 0 bases, with 13 bases left in between. The germline CDR1 and CDR2 sequences are MNHEY and SMNVEV (reference sequence). CDR3 nucleotides: TGTGCCAGCAGTTTTAGTAGGGCGGGTAGCACAGATACGCAGTATTTT. This translates into CASSFSRAGSTDTQYF.